This TCR beta chain was obtained from a study of cytomegalovirus exposure and HLA in healthy donors. Both 60 Vbeta primers and 13 Jbeta primers went into the PCR. The protocol was immunoSEQ multiplex PCR, while the TCRdb copy is restricted to in-frame clones and leaves out a portion. The sample records about 170,000 clones, around 72% being singletons. The sample was PBMCs. This sequence was found in a woman aged 50 to 65 in good health and CMV-seropositive.

This CDR3 reads CASRRKGGQETQYF. DNA for the CDR3: TGCGCCAGCAGGAGGAAGGGGGGGCAAGAGACCCAGTACTTC. The chain couples TRBV5-1 to TRBJ2-5, with D possibly TRBD2 on 7 matching bases. CDR1 is SGHRS and CDR2 is YFSETQ in the germline V gene. V was pared by 5 bases and J by 2 bases, with 13 bases between. This CDR3 spans 14 amino acids.